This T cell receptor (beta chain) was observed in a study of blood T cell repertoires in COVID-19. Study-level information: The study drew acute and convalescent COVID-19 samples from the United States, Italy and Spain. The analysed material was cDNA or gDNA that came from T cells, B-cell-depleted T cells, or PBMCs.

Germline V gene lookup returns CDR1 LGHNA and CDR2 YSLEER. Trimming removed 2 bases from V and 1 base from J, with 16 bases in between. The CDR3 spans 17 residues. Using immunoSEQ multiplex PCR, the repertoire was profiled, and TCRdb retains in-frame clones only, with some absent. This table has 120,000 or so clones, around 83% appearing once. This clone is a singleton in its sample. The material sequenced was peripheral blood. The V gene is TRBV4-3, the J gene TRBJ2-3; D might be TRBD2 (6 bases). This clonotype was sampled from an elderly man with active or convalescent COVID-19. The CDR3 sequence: CASSQTSAGGGTDTQYF. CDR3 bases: TGCGCCAGCAGCCAAACCTCGGCCGGGGGTGGCACAGATACGCAGTATTTT.